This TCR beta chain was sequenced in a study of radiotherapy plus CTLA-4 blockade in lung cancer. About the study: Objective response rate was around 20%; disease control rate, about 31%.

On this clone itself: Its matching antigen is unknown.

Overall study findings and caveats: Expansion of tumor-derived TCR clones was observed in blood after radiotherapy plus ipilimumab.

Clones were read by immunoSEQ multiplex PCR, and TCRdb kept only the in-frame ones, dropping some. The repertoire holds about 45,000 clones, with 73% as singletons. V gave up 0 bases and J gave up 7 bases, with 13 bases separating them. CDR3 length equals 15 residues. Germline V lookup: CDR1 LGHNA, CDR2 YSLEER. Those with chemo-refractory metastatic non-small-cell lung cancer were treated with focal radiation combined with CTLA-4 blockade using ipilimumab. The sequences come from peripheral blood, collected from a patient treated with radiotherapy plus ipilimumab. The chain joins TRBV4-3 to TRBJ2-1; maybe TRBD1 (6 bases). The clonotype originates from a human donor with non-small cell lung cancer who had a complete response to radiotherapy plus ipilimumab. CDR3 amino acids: CASSQDRGHGNEQFF. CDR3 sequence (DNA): TGCGCCAGCAGCCAAGACAGGGGTCACGGGAATGAGCAGTTCTTC.